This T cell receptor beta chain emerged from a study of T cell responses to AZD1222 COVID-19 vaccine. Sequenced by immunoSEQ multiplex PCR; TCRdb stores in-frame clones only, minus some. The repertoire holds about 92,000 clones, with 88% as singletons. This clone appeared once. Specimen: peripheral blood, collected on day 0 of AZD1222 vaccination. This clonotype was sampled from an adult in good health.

CDR3: CASSQRSVIADTQYF. The CDR3 DNA follows: TGTGCCAGCAGCCAAAGAAGTGTAATCGCAGATACGCAGTATTTT. The J gene is TRBJ2-3, the V gene TRBV3-1 (or the pseudogene TRBV3-2); no firm D call. V dropped 2 bases and J dropped 4 bases, with 13 bases sitting between them. In germline, CDR1 is LGHDT, CDR2 YNNKEL (reference sequence). The CDR3 loop spans 15 amino acids.